The 24 T cell receptor beta chains below were found in one sample sequenced in a study of cytomegalovirus exposure and HLA in healthy donors. The PCR ran on 60 Vbeta and 13 Jbeta primers. Here immunoSEQ multiplex PCR was the method, and the copy in TCRdb shows in-frame clones only, minus some. The sample consists of about 160,000 clones, roughly 80% of them appearing once. The sequenced material came from PBMCs. Every receptor here comes from a male donor in good health and CMV-seronegative.

The V and J genes are TRBV15 and TRBJ2-5; 8 positions agree with TRBD2. From germline, CDR1 is LNHNV and CDR2 YYDKDF (reference sequence). The CDR3 consists of 15 residues. V lost 0 bases to trimming and J lost 4 bases; unmatched junction nucleotides: 4. CDR3 sequence (DNA): TGTGCCACCAGCAGAGATCCGGGAGGGCTAGAGACCCAGTACTTC. Encoded protein: CATSRDPGGLETQYF.

This chain joins TRBV5-5 and TRBJ2-7, with 9 bases that match TRBD1. Germline V CDR1 and CDR2: SGHKS, YYEKEE (reference sequence). V shed 4 bases and J 5 bases; nucleotides not matched to a gene: 7. The CDR3 runs to 14 residues. The CDR3 region has the DNA TGTGCCAGCAGCACCGACAGGGGGGGGAACGAGCAGTACTTC. Protein product: CASSTDRGGNEQYF. Full variable domain (remainder filled in from reference TRBV5-5 and TRBJ2-7): DAGVTQSPTHLIKTRGQQVTLRCSPISGHKSVSWYQQVLGQGPQFIFQYYEKEERGRGNFPDRFSARQFPNYSSELNVNALLLGDSALYLCASSTDRGGNEQYFGPGTRLTVT.

This clone has only one observation. This sequence joins TRBV6-5 and TRBJ2-1; D possibly corresponds to TRBD2 (5 bases). Trimming removed 5 bases from V and 5 bases from J, with 13 bases in between. CDR3 length equals 14 residues. CDR1 and CDR2 from the germline V gene are MNHEY and SVGAGI. CDR3 region: CASSLSRGNNEQFF. The CDR3 DNA sequence: TGTGCCAGCAGTCTAAGCAGAGGGAACAATGAGCAGTTCTTC.

This sequence joins TRBV9 and TRBJ1-4; 10 nucleotides align to TRBD1. The germline gives CDR1 SGDLS, CDR2 YYNGEE. Losses at the gene ends were 1 base for V and 10 bases for J; bases not matched to a gene: 7. This CDR3 comprises 15 residues. CDR3 DNA: TGTGCCAGCAGCGTAACCGGGACAGGGGAAGGAAAACTGTTTTTT. Amino acids: CASSVTGTGEGKLFF.

The chain couples TRBV29-1 to TRBJ1-1; D is unresolved. Deletions cut 0 bases from V and 0 bases from J, with 11 bases between. The CDR3 is made up of 15 amino acids. Germline V gene data show CDR1 as SQVTM and CDR2 as ANQGSEA. The CDR3 DNA sequence: TGCAGCGTTGAAGATCCGGCGGGTTTGAACACTGAAGCTTTCTTT. Translating it yields CSVEDPAGLNTEAFF. Based on the CDR3 plus reference TRBV29-1 and TRBJ1-1, the full variable domain is SAVISQKPSRDICQRGTSLTIQCQVDSQVTMMFWYRQQPGQSLTLIATANQGSEATYESGFVIDKFPISRPNLTFSTLTVSNMSPEDSSIYLCSVEDPAGLNTEAFFGQGTRLTVV.

This chain connects TRBV5-4 to TRBJ2-4; 9 bases are shared with TRBD1. Germline CDR1 is SGHNT and CDR2 is YYREEE (reference sequence). Germline trimming cut 3 bases from V and 5 bases from J; bases unmatched to any gene: 6. The CDR3 consists of 15 residues. CDR3: CASSSNTGGQNIQYF. CDR3 DNA: TGTGCCAGCAGCTCCAATACAGGGGGCCAAAACATTCAGTACTTC.

The J gene is TRBJ2-5, the V gene TRBV7-9; D is unresolved. CDR3 length: 14 amino acids. Trimming took 0 bases from V and 5 from J, leaving 10 bases between them. Germline loops: CDR1 SEHNR, CDR2 FQNEAQ (reference sequence). DNA of the CDR3: TGTGCCAGCAGCTTAGCGAAGACGGAGGAGACCCAGTACTTC. This sequence encodes CASSLAKTEETQYF.

The J gene is TRBJ1-2, the V gene TRBV19, with D possibly being TRBD1 (5 bases). V gave up 7 bases and J gave up 3 bases, with 24 bases separating them. The germline V gene has CDR1 LNHDA and CDR2 SQIVND (reference sequence). The CDR3 is made up of 17 amino acids. The CDR3 coding sequence is TGTGCCAGTATTCGGGACCACGGGGGGACGTTCGACTATGGCTACACCTTC. This encodes CASIRDHGGTFDYGYTF.

Regarding this clone: A junction end diverges from the germline sequence, so it may reflect a read error. The CDR3 is CASSFEARRPPYGYPF. The DNA of the CDR3 is TGTGCCAGCAGTTTCGAGGCCCGTCGACCTCCCTATGGCTACCCCTTC. The chain uses TRBV28 and TRBJ1-2; no clear D gene. Germline CDR1 and CDR2: MDHEN and SYDVKM. The CDR3 loop spans 16 amino acids.

This chain links TRBV27 with TRBJ2-5; the D gene is possibly TRBD1 (6 bases). Germline V gives CDR1 MNHEY, CDR2 SMNVEV (reference sequence). CDR3 length: 17 amino acids. Trimming took 0 bases from V and 7 from J, leaving 21 bases between them. The CDR3 loop reads CASSLSGAQGVPGTQYF. CDR3 nucleotides: TGTGCCAGCAGTTTATCGGGTGCACAGGGAGTCCCGGGGACCCAGTACTTC.

The chain carries TRBV9 and TRBJ1-2, with D possibly TRBD1 on 5 matching bases. The CDR3 totals 15 residues. V lost 4 bases to trimming and J lost 3 bases, with 16 bases between them. Germline V CDR1 and CDR2: SGDLS, YYNGEE. The CDR3 region has the DNA TGTGCCAGCAGCCGAAAAAGAACAGGAGACTATGGCTACACCTTC. It translates to CASSRKRTGDYGYTF.

The CDR3 loop is CASSPRQGATDTQYF. The CDR3 nucleotides read TGTGCCAGCAGCCCACGACAGGGGGCAACAGATACGCAGTATTTT. The chain couples TRBV9 to TRBJ2-3; 10 positions match TRBD1. The CDR3 is made up of 15 amino acids. Germline values: CDR1 SGDLS, CDR2 YYNGEE. V lost 4 bases, J lost 3 bases, and 5 bases stayed unmatched.

The chain combines TRBV5-6 with TRBJ2-3; D gene uncertain. The CDR3 contains 14 residues. Germline CDR1 reads SGHDT; CDR2 reads YYEEEE. V was trimmed by 2 bases and J by 3 bases, leaving 10 bases between them. The CDR3: CASSFYPGTDTQYF. CDR3 coding DNA: TGTGCCAGCAGCTTTTACCCAGGAACAGATACGCAGTATTTT.

The chain employs TRBV27 and TRBJ2-7; 14 nucleotides agree with TRBD2. CDR3 length: 16 residues. CDR1 is MNHEY and CDR2 is SMNVEV in the germline V gene (reference sequence). Germline trimming cut 5 bases from V and 2 bases from J; bases unmatched to any gene: 5. The CDR3 here is CASSTRLAGGTYEQYF. In nucleotides, the CDR3 is TGTGCCAGCAGTACGAGACTAGCGGGAGGGACCTACGAGCAGTACTTC.

This clone has just a few counts. This rearrangement joins TRBV6-1 to TRBJ1-1; 7 nucleotides match TRBD1. The germline V gene encodes CDR1 MNHNS and CDR2 SASEGT. Trimming took 6 bases from V and 3 from J; bases not matched to a gene: 1. This CDR3 region has 12 residues. CDR3 bases: TGTGCCAGCAGGGACAGGTACACTGAAGCTTTCTTT. Translated, it gives CASRDRYTEAFF.

This sequence joins TRBV5-4 and TRBJ2-7, with 8 bases fitting TRBD2. V lost 0 bases and J lost 5; bases outside the gene matches: 7. The CDR3 is 15 residues long. CDR1 and CDR2 (germline): SGHNT, YYREEE (reference sequence). The CDR3 DNA follows: TGTGCCAGCAGCTTGGCTGCGGGAGGCGCGAACGAGCAGTACTTC. Translated: CASSLAAGGANEQYF.

V and J are TRBV7-9 and TRBJ2-1; 7 bases map to TRBD2. The CDR3 runs to 15 residues. Per germline, CDR1 SEHNR and CDR2 FQNEAQ (reference sequence). After removal of 0 bases from V and 6 bases from J, the junction contained 5 bases not matched to a gene. CDR3 in DNA: TGTGCCAGCAGCTTAGCGGGAGGGCGTACCAATGAGCAGTTCTTC. Protein: CASSLAGGRTNEQFF.

This chain connects TRBV2 to TRBJ1-2; D not resolved. The CDR3 spans 16 residues. The V gene's germline CDR1 is SNHLY and CDR2 FYNNEI. Trimming shortened V by 7 bases and J by 0 bases, and 18 bases separated the two germline ends. CDR3 sequence reads: CASTGGRSRTNYGYTF. The CDR3 DNA is TGTGCCAGCACCGGTGGGAGATCACGGACTAACTATGGCTACACCTTC.

This clone has more than one count but fewer than ten. This rearrangement joins TRBV5-1 to TRBJ2-2; 8 bases align to TRBD2. The trim removed 1 base at V and 1 base at J, leaving 3 bases unmatched. The CDR3 length is 16 residues. Germline V gene data show CDR1 as SGHRS and CDR2 as YFSETQ. DNA for the CDR3: TGCGCCAGCAGCTTGAAGGCGGGGGGGAACACCGGGGAGCTGTTTTTT. Protein sequence: CASSLKAGGNTGELFF.

This clone was recorded many times. The chain is built from TRBV18 and TRBJ2-7; D ambiguous. Per the germline V gene, CDR1 is KGHSH and CDR2 is LQKENI. The V end was cut by 1 base, the J end by 5 bases, with 6 bases between. The CDR3 totals 12 residues. The CDR3: CASSPLPNEQYF. The CDR3 DNA follows: TGTGCCAGCTCACCACTCCCCAACGAGCAGTACTTC.

The V call is TRBV15, the J call TRBJ1-2; no reliable D call. This CDR3 region has 15 residues. Germline CDR1 is LNHNV and CDR2 is YYDKDF (reference sequence). Between the trimmed V and J ends, which lost 1 base and 7 bases, there was a span of 16 bases. The CDR3 DNA reads TGTGCCACCAGCAGAGCCCTAACAGACGACGTTGGCTACACCTTC. This translates into CATSRALTDDVGYTF.

The rearrangement uses TRBV27 and TRBJ2-7; D gene ambiguous. Trimming removed 5 bases from V and 2 bases from J, with 16 bases in between. Germline V gene sequence: CDR1 MNHEY, CDR2 SMNVEV (reference sequence). This CDR3 comprises 15 residues. The CDR3: CASSPQVRPPYEQYF. The CDR3 nucleotides read TGTGCCAGCAGTCCCCAGGTCCGCCCTCCCTACGAGCAGTACTTC.

This clone was seen a single time. V and J are TRBV19 and TRBJ2-2; D not resolved. The CDR3 is 14 residues long. Germline CDR1 and CDR2: LNHDA and SQIVND (reference sequence). Trimming stripped 7 bases from V and 1 base from J, with 10 bases between. The CDR3 DNA reads as TGTGCCAGTATCCGGCAGGAGAACACCGGGGAGCTGTTTTTT. This encodes CASIRQENTGELFF.

In its sample, this clone was seen once. The CDR3 sequence is CATSRDYRAEDEKLFF. The CDR3 coding sequence is TGTGCCACCAGCAGAGATTACAGGGCGGAGGATGAAAAACTGTTTTTT. The V and J genes are TRBV15 and TRBJ1-4, with D perhaps matching TRBD1 (6 bases). CDR3 length equals 16 residues. V was clipped by 0 bases and J by 6 bases, with 14 bases between them. The V gene's germline CDR1 is LNHNV and CDR2 YYDKDF (reference sequence).